A selection of T cell receptor beta chains follows, all from one sample in a study of blood T cell repertoires in COVID-19. Data came from immunoSEQ multiplex PCR; TCRdb stores just in-frame clones and leaves some out. Of about 190,000 clones listed, about nine tenths are singletons. The sequencing input was peripheral blood. The source is a man aged 65 to 79 with active or convalescent COVID-19. The CDR3 runs from the conserved cysteine through the conserved F or W. Some rows have no size entry. The others give once, few or many, or a class for an expanded clone.

CASKLTPLNEQFF | TRBJ2-1 | NA | TRBV6-6
CASSQGTRRTANKQFF | TRBJ2-1 | NA | TRBV14
CASSFTQGSGNTIYF | TRBJ1-3 | NA | TRBV28
CASSHGGRRETQYF | TRBJ2-5 | NA | TRBV3-1/TRBV3-2
CASTSSRDRGDGSNQPQHF | TRBJ1-5 | NA | TRBV23-1
CASSLFYEQFF | TRBJ2-1 | NA | TRBV5-4
CASSPSLDSPLHF | TRBJ1-6 | NA | TRBV18
CAWNGQGDDEQYF | TRBJ2-7 | NA | TRBV30
CASSAVPGQKGNQPQHF | TRBJ1-5 | NA | TRBV6-4
CASSPGAATEAFF | TRBJ1-1 | NA | TRBV28
CASRWGQGAGEQYF | TRBJ2-7 | NA | TRBV6-5
CASSQDAGGSDTQYF | TRBJ2-3 | NA | TRBV4-3
CATTRDRENTGELFF | TRBJ2-2 | NA | TRBV27
CASSDTEVFHEQYF | TRBJ2-7 | NA | TRBV18
CASSESTGPYEQYF | TRBJ2-7 | NA | TRBV25-1
CAWRMTGGQGAKGLFF | TRBJ1-4 | NA | TRBV30
CASSQDQLTGNSPLHF | TRBJ1-6 | NA | TRBV4-3
CASSVNRQGISSTQYF | TRBJ2-3 | NA | TRBV7-2
CASRRRGETQYF | TRBJ2-5 | NA | TRBV6-6
CASILGGAAYQPQHF | TRBJ1-5 | once | TRBV28
CASSLGQGAHNEQFF | TRBJ2-1 | NA | TRBV11-2
CASTAGQASYEQYF | TRBJ2-7 | few | TRBV19
CASSSDSHNEQFF | TRBJ2-1 | NA | TRBV5-6
CASSSSDSEAFF | TRBJ1-1 | NA | TRBV7-9
CASSLGFRDNEQFF | TRBJ2-1 | NA | TRBV11-2
CASSQIGWGSPLHF | TRBJ1-6 | NA | TRBV4-1
CASSYSGSGRGNTQYF | TRBJ2-3 | NA | TRBV6-5
CASSGLAGGGDTQYF | TRBJ2-3 | NA | TRBV5-1
CSVGDGSDTQYF | TRBJ2-3 | NA | TRBV29-1
CASSSQGSHQPQHF | TRBJ1-5 | NA | TRBV27
CASSKHQGYTEAFF | TRBJ1-1 | NA | TRBV6-5
CASSLQPGQGLDNEQFF | TRBJ2-1 | NA | TRBV18
CASSPGRVNYGYTF | TRBJ1-2 | NA | TRBV18
CASTTGGSYEQYF | TRBJ2-7 | NA | TRBV7-9
CSASERPNYGYTF | TRBJ1-2 | NA | TRBV20-1